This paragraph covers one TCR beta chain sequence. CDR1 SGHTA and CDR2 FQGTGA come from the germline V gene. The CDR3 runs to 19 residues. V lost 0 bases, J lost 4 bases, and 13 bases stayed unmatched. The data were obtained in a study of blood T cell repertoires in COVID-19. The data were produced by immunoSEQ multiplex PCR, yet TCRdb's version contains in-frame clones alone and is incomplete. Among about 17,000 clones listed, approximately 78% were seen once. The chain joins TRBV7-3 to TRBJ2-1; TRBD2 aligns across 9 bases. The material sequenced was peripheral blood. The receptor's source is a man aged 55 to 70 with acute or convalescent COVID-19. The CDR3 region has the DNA TGTGCCAGCAGCTTAACGGGGCTAGCGGGGACTACCTCGTACAATGAGCAGTTCTTC. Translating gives CASSLTGLAGTTSYNEQFF.